This TCR beta chain was documented in a study of T-cell memory formation after mild COVID-19. Only a few counts were recorded for this clonotype. MiXCR was run by TCRdb on the 5' RACE reads, yielding one entry per CDR3 protein. The data contain fewer than 250,000 distinct CDR3 sequences, around 27% of them singletons. V lost 7 bases to trimming and J lost 2 bases, with 9 bases between them. The CDR3 runs 13 residues. The sequencing input was PBMCs or a T cell subset sorted from them (not recorded which). The clonotype originates from an adult woman who had mild COVID-19 (a few samples of this study predate the infection). Cell type and time point are not known. The V gene is TRBV12-3 or TRBV12-4, the J gene TRBJ1-5; TRBD1 might be the D (5 bases). The CDR3 sequence: CASMGQGNQPQHF. As DNA, the CDR3 is TGTGCCAGCATGGGGCAGGGCAATCAGCCCCAGCATTTT.